This TCR beta chain was identified in a study of cytomegalovirus exposure and HLA in healthy donors. With V trimmed by 6 bases and J by 3 bases, 7 bases remained unmatched. This CDR3 region has 14 residues. Germline CDR1 MNHEY, CDR2 SVGAGI. Regarding the study as a whole: Most TCR sequences showed up rarely, but some public TCRs showed up in many donors. First-cohort TCR clusters tended to co-occur in the 95 to 150 validation repertoires, a later analysis found.

Here immunoSEQ multiplex PCR was the method, and the copy in TCRdb shows in-frame clones only, minus some. The profile shows some 180,000 clones, roughly 86% of them singletons. A remark on this clone: Its cognate antigen is unknown.

Among the 100 to 150 subjects of the validation cohort, separate from the roughly 730-subject first cohort, were the donors. The sequenced sample was PBMCs. The clonotype was recovered from a young man in good health and CMV-seropositive. This sequence joins TRBV6-5 and TRBJ2-7; 8 nucleotides agree with TRBD1. The CDR3 spells CASSTRTGSYEQYF. In nucleotides, the CDR3 is TGTGCCAGCAGCACTCGGACAGGGAGCTACGAGCAGTACTTC.